Included here is one T cell receptor beta chain sequence, with context. The antigen is undetermined. This CDR3 has 16 residues. The V gene's germline CDR1 is SNHLY and CDR2 FYNNEI. Trimming removed 3 bases from V and 4 bases from J; junction bases left unmatched: 7. These data originate in a study of cytomegalovirus exposure and HLA in healthy donors. Study-wide context: A data release that came early held roughly 90 million unique TCRs from HLA-typed donors.

Primers for the PCR totalled 60 Vbeta and 13 Jbeta. The table came from immunoSEQ multiplex PCR; TCRdb's copy has only in-frame clones and leaves some out. The sample carries approximately 150,000 clones, approximately 67% recorded once. Overall study results and limits: Cytomegalovirus association was assigned to under 200 TCR beta chains.

This chain connects TRBV2 to TRBJ2-1, with 9 bases matching TRBD1. The clonotype was recovered from a young woman in good health and CMV-seropositive. The sample was PBMCs. The CDR3 sequence is CASSDTGGGGYNEQFF. Written as DNA, the CDR3 is TGTGCCAGCAGTGATACAGGGGGCGGCGGTTACAATGAGCAGTTCTTC.